These T cell receptor beta chains were read from a single sample in a study of cytomegalovirus exposure and HLA in healthy donors. Measured with immunoSEQ multiplex PCR; TCRdb has only the in-frame clones, and not every one. The sample records roughly 77,000 clones, around two thirds being singletons. The sequenced sample consisted of PBMCs. These receptors all stem from a woman aged 50 to 65 in good health and CMV-seropositive. CDR3s include the opening cysteine and the closing phenylalanine or tryptophan. A D gene is named only where the DNA matches it firmly. Only some rows state a clone size, as once, few, many or a class for expanded clones.

d_gene	j_gene	abundance	v_gene	CDR3aa	CDR3nt
-	TRBJ2-1	few	TRBV6-6	CASSAAGNNEQFF	TGTGCCAGCAGTGCTGCGGGAAACAATGAGCAGTTCTTC
-	TRBJ1-5	-	TRBV30	CAWRTGGSNQPQHF	TGTGCCTGGAGAACCGGGGGTAGCAATCAGCCCCAGCATTTT
-	TRBJ2-5	-	TRBV28	CASSLRQRGETQYF	TGTGCCAGCAGTTTAAGGCAGAGGGGGGAGACCCAGTACTTC
TRBD1	TRBJ1-6	few	TRBV5-1	CASSFDRGGSPLHF	TGCGCCAGCAGCTTTGACAGGGGCGGTTCACCCCTCCACTTT
-	TRBJ2-5	few	TRBV29-1	CSAGEAAPGETQYF	TGCAGCGCCGGGGAGGCAGCACCTGGGGAGACCCAGTACTTC
-	TRBJ1-2	few	TRBV4-1	CASSQEHRIPGGYTF	TGCGCCAGCAGCCAAGAGCACCGGATCCCGGGAGGCTACACCTTC
-	TRBJ1-2	once	TRBV5-1	CASSLAGADSGYTF	TGCGCCAGCAGCTTGGCAGGGGCGGATTCCGGCTACACCTTC
TRBD2	TRBJ2-5	-	TRBV4-1	CASSPFFRGDKETQYF	TGCGCCAGCAGCCCCTTTTTTCGGGGGGATAAAGAGACCCAGTACTTC
-	TRBJ1-1	-	TRBV2	CVSSPNREEAFF	TGTGTCAGCAGTCCAAACAGGGAGGAAGCTTTCTTT
TRBD1	TRBJ1-4	-	TRBV5-4	CASSVPGQGNEKLFF	TGTGCCAGCAGCGTGCCCGGACAGGGTAATGAAAAACTGTTTTTT
-	TRBJ1-5	few	TRBV2	CASSEWGQSPYQPQHF	TGTGCCAGCAGTGAATGGGGGCAGTCCCCGTATCAGCCCCAGCATTTT
-	TRBJ2-6	-	TRBV5-1	CASSLVYSSASGANVLTF	TGCGCCAGCAGCTTGGTTTACAGTTCAGCCTCTGGGGCCAACGTCCTGACTTTC
-	TRBJ1-2	-	TRBV6-5	CASRRSRDYGYTF	TGTGCCAGCAGACGTAGCCGGGACTATGGCTACACCTTC
-	TRBJ2-3	-	TRBV6-6	CASIRGTEFSTDTQYF	TGTGCCAGCATCCGCGGGACAGAATTCAGCACAGATACGCAGTATTTT